One and the same sample provided the 23 T cell receptor beta chains below, sequenced in a study of blood T cell repertoires in COVID-19. Generated by immunoSEQ multiplex PCR, the TCRdb table keeps only in-frame clones and is missing some. The sample holds some 310,000 clones, around 91% seen once. The sample was peripheral blood. The source is a woman aged 35 to 49 with COVID-19, enrolled during active disease.

The chain couples TRBV11-2 to TRBJ2-7; weak D call: TRBD1 (5 bases). CDR1 is SGHAT, CDR2 FQNNGV, per germline. The CDR3 has 12 amino acids. Trimming left V 1 base short and J 6 bases short, with 7 bases between. CDR3 residues: CASSLGGAEQYF. CDR3 sequence (DNA): TGTGCCAGCAGCTTAGGTGGGGCCGAGCAGTACTTC.

This clone was counted a single time. The chain recombines TRBV3-1 (or the pseudogene TRBV3-2) with TRBJ1-4; TRBD1 matches 12 bases. The CDR3 sequence is 16 residues long. Germline assignment: CDR1 LGHDT and CDR2 YNNKEL (reference sequence). With V trimmed by 4 bases and J by 9 bases, 9 bases remained unmatched. The CDR3 DNA follows: TGTGCCAGCAGCCGGGACAGGGGGCGCGAAGTGAAAAAACTGTTTTTT. It translates to CASSRDRGREVKKLFF.

The chain uses TRBV7-9 and TRBJ2-7; TRBD1 matches 7 bases. V dropped 1 base and J dropped 3; count of bases not matched to a gene: 3. CDR1 is SEHNR and CDR2 is FQNEAQ in the germline V gene (reference sequence). The CDR3 contains 14 residues. CDR3 in amino acids: CASSLGDRVYEQYF. As DNA, the CDR3 is TGTGCCAGCAGCTTAGGAGACAGGGTCTACGAGCAGTACTTC.

This clone was detected once. The chain couples TRBV5-4 to TRBJ2-7; TRBD1 agrees at 10 bases. Germline assignment: CDR1 SGHNT and CDR2 YYREEE (reference sequence). V lost 0 bases to trimming and J lost 5 bases; unmatched junction nucleotides: 2. CDR3 length: 14 amino acids. The CDR3 DNA reads TGTGCCAGCAGCTTGGGAGGGACAGGGGACGAGCAGTACTTC. It codes for CASSLGGTGDEQYF.

This clone was detected once. The rearrangement uses TRBV2 and TRBJ2-7; D possibly corresponds to TRBD1 (6 bases). Germline assignment: CDR1 SNHLY and CDR2 FYNNEI. This CDR3 comprises 16 residues. V lost 2 bases, J lost 3 bases, and 17 bases lay in between. This CDR3 is CASSESGSGRGYEQYF. The CDR3 nucleotides are TGTGCCAGCAGTGAATCAGGCTCGGGCAGGGGCTACGAGCAGTACTTC.

The chain links TRBV5-1 to TRBJ2-5; the D is unclear. The V end lost 1 base, the J end lost 5 bases, and 12 bases lay between the germline ends. This CDR3 comprises 14 residues. The germline CDR1 and CDR2 sequences are SGHRS and YFSETQ. The CDR3 protein is CASSLSSPRETQYF. DNA of the CDR3: TGCGCCAGCAGCTTGTCTAGTCCACGGGAGACCCAGTACTTC. Complete variable domain (other parts from reference TRBV5-1 and TRBJ2-5): KAGVTQTPRYLIKTRGQQVTLSCSPISGHRSVSWYQQTPGQGLQFLFEYFSETQRNKGNFPGRFSGRQFSNSRSEMNVSTLELGDSALYLCASSLSSPRETQYFGPGTRLLVL.

The chain employs TRBV7-9 and TRBJ2-7, with a possible D match to TRBD1 (6 bases). V lost 2 bases and J 6 bases, leaving 11 bases between the germline ends. This CDR3 spans 13 amino acids. CDR1 is SEHNR and CDR2 is FQNEAQ in the germline V gene (reference sequence). This CDR3 is CASSLYQGTEQYF. The DNA for the CDR3 is TGTGCCAGCAGCTTATATCAGGGGACCGAGCAGTACTTC.

The J gene is TRBJ2-3, the V gene TRBV6-6; D ambiguous. The CDR3 contains 15 residues. Trimming removed 8 bases at V and 1 base at J, with 16 bases between. The V gene's germline CDR1 is MNHNY and CDR2 SVGAGI (reference sequence). The CDR3 reads CASGAVHGGTDTQYF. The CDR3 DNA reads TGTGCCAGCGGTGCGGTCCACGGAGGCACAGATACGCAGTATTTT.

The CDR3 nucleotides are TGTGCCAGCAGTTCAGGGGGGCAATCACCCCTCCACTTT. Amino acids: CASSSGGQSPLHF. The J gene is TRBJ1-6, the V gene TRBV5-6, with 7 positions matching TRBD1. The junction had 6 bases not matched to a gene; V was cut back by 5 bases and J by 10 bases. This CDR3 contains 13 residues. CDR1 and CDR2 (germline): SGHDT, YYEEEE.

This chain connects TRBV3-1 (or the pseudogene TRBV3-2) to TRBJ2-1; 7 positions match TRBD2. CDR3 size: 17 residues. J gave up 2 bases and V 3 bases, and 10 bases lay outside the gene matches. CDR1 LGHDT and CDR2 YNNKEL come from the germline V gene (reference sequence). CDR3 nucleotides: TGTGCCAGCAGCCAGCCTCCCTCGGGAGGACCCTACAATGAGCAGTTCTTC. It translates to CASSQPPSGGPYNEQFF.

This clone was observed many times. The chain is built from TRBV19 and TRBJ1-5; no clear D. Trimming took 7 bases from V and 4 from J, leaving 17 bases between them. The CDR3 is made up of 15 amino acids. CDR1 and CDR2 (germline): LNHDA, SQIVND (reference sequence). CDR3 coding DNA: TGTGCCAGTACCTCGGGAGGGTCCCCTAATCAGCCCCAGCATTTT. Its translation: CASTSGGSPNQPQHF.

V gene TRBV3-1 (or the pseudogene TRBV3-2) combines with J gene TRBJ2-7, with 8 positions matching TRBD1. Germline V lookup: CDR1 LGHDT, CDR2 YNNKEL (reference sequence). There are 15 residues in the CDR3. Losses at the gene ends were 6 bases for V and 3 bases for J; bases not matched to a gene: 10. CDR3 residues: CASSRGTGINYEQYF. As DNA, the CDR3 is TGTGCCAGCAGTCGTGGGACAGGAATAAACTACGAGCAGTACTTC.

In the case of this clone: This CDR3 is also generated by other DNA sequences in the sample. The rearrangement links TRBV18 to TRBJ2-7; D may be TRBD1 (6 bases). This CDR3 is 14 amino acids long. Germline V gene data show CDR1 as KGHSH and CDR2 as LQKENI. Trimming removed 3 bases from V and 3 bases from J, with 12 bases in between. The CDR3, as DNA: TGTGCCAGCTCACCCGGACAGACGAGCTACGAGCAGTACTTC. Protein sequence: CASSPGQTSYEQYF.

This chain uses TRBV28 with TRBJ1-2, with TRBD1 matching over 10 bases. Germline V lookup: CDR1 MDHEN, CDR2 SYDVKM. The CDR3 sequence is 16 residues long. Germline trimming cut 5 bases from V and 8 bases from J; bases unmatched to any gene: 14. The CDR3 sequence: CASSLSKPGTGEGYTF. CDR3 bases: TGTGCCAGCAGTCTTTCCAAACCCGGGACAGGGGAAGGCTACACCTTC.

The V gene is TRBV20-1, the J gene TRBJ1-2; perhaps TRBD1 as D (5 bases). Germline values: CDR1 DFQATT, CDR2 SNEGSKA (reference sequence). The length of the CDR3 is 9 residues. The CDR3 is CSAGYGYTF. In DNA, the CDR3 is TGCAGCGCAGGGTATGGCTACACCTTC.

This chain uses TRBV6-5 with TRBJ1-1; 7 nucleotides agree with TRBD1. This CDR3 region has 12 residues. The germline CDR1 and CDR2 sequences are MNHEY and SVGAGI. V shed 7 bases, J shed 5 bases, and the junction held 4 bases outside the gene matches. The CDR3 spells CASIFRGTEAFF. CDR3 nucleotides: TGTGCCAGCATTTTCAGGGGGACTGAAGCTTTCTTT.

This sequence joins TRBV9 and TRBJ2-1; possibly TRBD1 for D (8 bases). Trimming shortened V by 0 bases and J by 7 bases, and 11 bases separated the two germline ends. CDR1 and CDR2 (germline): SGDLS, YYNGEE. CDR3 size: 14 residues. The CDR3 bases are TGTGCCAGCAGCGTAGCACAGGGGGGGAATGAGCAGTTCTTC. Its translation is CASSVAQGGNEQFF. The whole variable domain, remainder taken from reference TRBV9 and TRBJ2-1, is DSGVTQTPKHLITATGQRVTLRCSPRSGDLSVYWYQQSLDQGLQFLIQYYNGEERAKGNILERFSAQQFPDLHSELNLSSLELGDSALYFCASSVAQGGNEQFFGPGTRLTVL.

The CDR3 protein is CASTFPGTAAPATQYF. As DNA, the CDR3 is TGTGCCAGCACTTTCCCCGGGACAGCGGCCCCAGCTACGCAGTATTTT. The chain carries TRBV28 and TRBJ2-3; 7 positions match TRBD1. J gave up 8 bases and V 7 bases, and 18 bases lay outside the gene matches. The CDR3 is made up of 16 amino acids. Germline CDR1 MDHEN, CDR2 SYDVKM.

The CDR3 coding sequence is TGTGCCACCAGCACGGGGACAAGGGCGTACACTGAAGCTTTCTTT. It specifies CATSTGTRAYTEAFF. The V and J genes are TRBV15 and TRBJ1-1; D possibly corresponds to TRBD1 (6 bases). The CDR3 extends over 15 amino acids. V was trimmed by 4 bases and J by 3 bases, leaving 15 bases between them. CDR1 and CDR2 (germline): LNHNV, YYDKDF (reference sequence).

The chain uses TRBV19 and TRBJ2-5; 7 bases are shared with TRBD2. The trim removed 11 bases at V and 4 bases at J, leaving 10 bases unmatched. This CDR3 spans 13 amino acids. Per the germline V gene, CDR1 is LNHDA and CDR2 is SQIVND (reference sequence). Written as DNA, the CDR3 is TGTGCCTCCGGCGGGAGTCGCGCAGAGACCCAGTACTTC. It translates to CASGGSRAETQYF.

This clone was detected only once. The chain recombines TRBV29-1 with TRBJ1-1; D possibly corresponds to TRBD1 (5 bases). CDR1 and CDR2 from the germline V gene are SQVTM and ANQGSEA. Trimming took off 7 bases at V and 4 bases at J, with 19 bases between the two ends. The CDR3 is 14 amino acids. CDR3 amino acids: CSANSGYESTEAFF. The CDR3 DNA reads TGCAGCGCTAACTCAGGGTATGAGAGCACTGAAGCTTTCTTT.

The rearrangement joins TRBV28 to TRBJ1-2, with D unresolved. The CDR3 length is 13 residues. Trimming removed 8 bases from V and 6 bases from J, with 16 bases in between. Germline V gives CDR1 MDHEN, CDR2 SYDVKM. CDR3 sequence (DNA): TGTGCCAGCGCCGCCAGGAGGGCGGATGGCTACACCTTC. Translation gives CASAARRADGYTF.

The rearrangement links TRBV5-8 to TRBJ2-7; 7 bases are a match to TRBD1. The V and J ends lost 8 bases and 0 bases, in that order; junction bases with no gene match: 2. CDR3 length: 12 residues. The germline V gene encodes CDR1 SGHTS and CDR2 YDEGEE. The CDR3 nucleotides read TGTGCCAGTTCAGGGGGCTCCTACGAGCAGTACTTC. This sequence encodes CASSGGSYEQYF.